This is a list of T cell receptor beta chains from one sample in a study of persistence of HIV-infected CD4 T cells. Their antigens remain unidentified. Assay: immunoSEQ multiplex PCR; the TCRdb copy retains only in-frame clones and omits some. The data show about 40,000 clones, with around 90% seen just once and roughly 1.3% held by the top ten. Sample: CD4+ T cells sorted from PBMCs after approximately 19-hour stimulation, taken from a patient who received antiretroviral therapy. The receptors shown here come from an adult man with HIV who was CMV-seropositive. Each CDR3 is given with its conserved first and last residue. The D gene is left open where the match is weak. The size field is filled for only some rows; it gives once, few, many or a size class.

>-|TRBV3-1/TRBV3-2|TRBJ1-1|-
CASSHKGQNTEAFF
TGTGCCAGCAGCCATAAGGGGCAGAACACTGAAGCTTTCTTT
>TRBD1|TRBV29-1|TRBJ2-5|few
CSVEGGRGQFQETQYF
TGCAGCGTTGAAGGAGGCAGGGGACAGTTCCAAGAGACCCAGTACTTC
>-|TRBV19|TRBJ1-2|-
CASSPTGYGYTF
TGTGCCAGTAGCCCGACAGGCTATGGCTACACCTTC
>TRBD1|TRBV6-6|TRBJ1-1|-
CASGRDRDTEAFF
TGTGCCAGCGGACGGGACAGGGACACTGAAGCTTTCTTT
>-|TRBV28|TRBJ2-3|-
CASRALGFNTDTQYF
TGTGCCAGCAGGGCCCTAGGGTTTAACACAGATACGCAGTATTTT
>-|TRBV28|TRBJ1-5|-
CASRPTGGGNQPQHF
TGTGCCAGCAGGCCCACGGGGGGAGGCAATCAGCCCCAGCATTTT
>-|TRBV7-9|TRBJ1-2|-
CASSARGGYTF
TGTGCCAGCAGCGCCAGGGGTGGCTACACCTTC
>-|TRBV7-8|TRBJ2-7|-
CASSFGPLSYEQYF
TGTGCCAGCAGCTTTGGACCTCTTTCCTACGAGCAGTACTTC
>-|TRBV15|TRBJ2-7|-
CATSGDGLSSYEQYF
TGTGCCACCAGCGGGGACGGATTATCCTCCTACGAGCAGTACTTC
>-|TRBV3-1/TRBV3-2|TRBJ1-4|-
CASSQDFDSDNEKLFF
TGTGCCAGCAGCCAAGATTTTGACAGCGATAATGAAAAACTGTTTTTT
>-|TRBV4-2|TRBJ1-5|few
CASSQPGGPQHF
TGTGCCAGCAGCCAACCGGGCGGCCCCCAGCATTTT
>TRBD1|TRBV7-8|TRBJ2-2|-
CASSSQGQLTGELFF
TGTGCCAGCAGCTCCCAGGGACAGCTCACCGGGGAGCTGTTTTTT
>-|TRBV7-2|TRBJ2-2|-
CASSLVSGPGELFF
TGTGCCAGCAGCTTAGTGTCAGGCCCCGGGGAGCTGTTTTTT
>TRBD1|TRBV6-5|TRBJ2-1|-
CASSYSGQGVNEQFF
TGTGCCAGCAGTTACTCTGGACAGGGAGTAAATGAGCAGTTCTTC
>TRBD1|TRBV5-1|TRBJ2-2|-
CASSRDRGNTGELFF
TGCGCCAGCAGCAGGGACAGGGGGAACACCGGGGAGCTGTTTTTT
>TRBD2|TRBV30|TRBJ2-1|-
CAWSVPGLAGGGRGEQFF
TGTGCCTGGAGTGTTCCGGGACTAGCGGGTGGGGGACGTGGTGAGCAGTTCTTC
>-|TRBV18|TRBJ2-1|once
CASSPQGAGNEQFF
TGTGCCAGCTCACCCCAAGGCGCCGGGAATGAGCAGTTCTTC
>-|TRBV10-3|TRBJ2-3|-
CASGHSTDTQYF
TGTGCCAGTGGACACAGCACAGATACGCAGTATTTT
>TRBD2|TRBV2|TRBJ2-1|-
CASSAFLETSGGLLNNEQFF
TGTGCCAGCAGCGCTTTTCTGGAGACTAGCGGGGGCCTATTGAACAATGAGCAGTTCTTC
>TRBD1|TRBV2|TRBJ2-7|few
CASRETGNEQYF
TGTGCCAGCAGAGAGACAGGGAACGAGCAGTACTTC
>TRBD1|TRBV5-1|TRBJ1-1|-
CASRPGQRNTEAFF
TGCGCCAGCAGACCGGGACAGCGAAACACTGAAGCTTTCTTT
>-|TRBV5-6|TRBJ1-4|-
CASSYEQGSNEKLFF
TGTGCCAGCAGCTACGAACAGGGCTCTAATGAAAAACTGTTTTTT
>TRBD2|TRBV27|TRBJ2-1|-
CASSPPRSSGSNEQFF
TGTGCCAGCAGCCCCCCGAGATCGAGCGGGAGTAATGAGCAGTTCTTC
>TRBD1|TRBV4-1|TRBJ1-2|-
CANSQDRVRQGIYGYTF
TGCGCCAACAGCCAAGATAGGGTCAGACAGGGTATCTATGGCTACACCTTC
>-|TRBV20-1|TRBJ1-2|-
CSASGALRNYGYTF
TGCAGTGCTAGTGGGGCCCTCCGTAACTATGGCTACACCTTC
>-|TRBV19|TRBJ1-1|-
CASNRNSRNTEAFF
TGTGCCAGTAACCGCAACAGCAGGAACACTGAAGCTTTCTTT
>-|TRBV27|TRBJ2-3|-
CASSNRGAGDTQYF
TGTGCCAGCAGCAACCGGGGGGCGGGGGATACGCAGTATTTT
>-|TRBV11-1|TRBJ2-7|-
CASSSSAYEQYF
TGTGCCAGCAGCTCCTCAGCGTACGAGCAGTACTTC
>-|TRBV18|TRBJ1-2|-
CASSPPGGNGYTF
TGTGCCAGCTCACCACCGGGAGGGAATGGCTACACCTTC
>TRBD2|TRBV15|TRBJ2-2|-
CATSRDHGRVTGELFF
TGTGCCACCAGCAGAGATCACGGGAGGGTAACCGGGGAGCTGTTTTTT
>TRBD1|TRBV15|TRBJ2-1|-
CATSNRGDEQFF
TGTGCCACCAGCAACAGGGGTGATGAGCAGTTCTTC
>-|TRBV27|TRBJ2-2|once
CASSLQGDTGELFF
TGTGCCAGCAGTTTACAAGGGGACACCGGGGAGCTGTTTTTT
>-|TRBV28|TRBJ1-5|-
CASSSTAGYSNQPQHF
TGTGCCAGCAGCTCCACGGCAGGGTATAGCAATCAGCCCCAGCATTTT
>-|TRBV28|TRBJ1-3|-
CATETGSGNTIYF
TGTGCCACCGAGACAGGCTCTGGAAACACCATATATTTT
>-|TRBV7-2|TRBJ1-4|-
CASSLGDRLNEKLFF
TGTGCCAGCAGCTTAGGCGACAGACTTAATGAAAAACTGTTTTTT